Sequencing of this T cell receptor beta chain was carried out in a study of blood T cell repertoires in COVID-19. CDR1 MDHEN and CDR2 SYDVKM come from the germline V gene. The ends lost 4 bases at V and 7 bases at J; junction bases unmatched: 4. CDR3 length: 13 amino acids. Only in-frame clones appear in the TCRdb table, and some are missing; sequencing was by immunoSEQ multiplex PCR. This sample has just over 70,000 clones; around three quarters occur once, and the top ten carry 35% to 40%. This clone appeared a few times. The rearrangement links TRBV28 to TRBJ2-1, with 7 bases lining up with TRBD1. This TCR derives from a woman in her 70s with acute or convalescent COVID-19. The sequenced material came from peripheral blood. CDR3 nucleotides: TGTGCCAGCAGTTCACCCAGGGGGAATGAGCAGTTCTTC. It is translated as CASSSPRGNEQFF.